This T cell receptor (beta chain) was retrieved from a study of blood T cells in healthy people across ages. The use of a sample-barcoded 5' primer and a J-beta primer mix characterized a second PCR of roughly 6 to 12 cycles. TCRdb re-called the 5' RACE reads with MiXCR, one entry per CDR3 protein. The sample holds 750,000 to 850,000 distinct CDR3 sequences, roughly 25% seen once. This CDR3 spans 13 amino acids. Germline V gene sequence: CDR1 SQVTM, CDR2 ANQGSEA. Deletions cut 6 bases from V and 5 bases from J, with 16 bases between. This clonotype turned up a few times. This same sample was also part of a study on T cells of mothers and their children.

This sequence joins TRBV29-1 and TRBJ2-5; possible D gene TRBD1, 6 bases. Sequencing input: blood. The clonotype comes from a boy between 5 and 17 years old in good health. CDR3 loop: CSVPRGSGETQYF. DNA for the CDR3: TGCAGCGTCCCCAGGGGTAGTGGTGAGACCCAGTACTTC.